The 26 T cell receptor beta chains in this list originate from one sample, sequenced in a study of human T cells and chemical hapten exposure (dated by TCRdb to about 2021). To prepare the library, RACE was applied. The instrument given in TCRdb is NextSeq 500. TCRdb took the public reads, trimmed them with fastp at Q25, ran MiXCR for clone calling and kept in-frame beta chains. Rows with a matching CDR3 protein are joined into one entry that keeps the most common DNA and genes. Here the sample has some 180,000 distinct CDR3 sequences; 20% to 25% occur a single time. About 7% of the sample comes from the top ten. Sample time point, as interpreted from the label and publication: patch test 1, 2 weeks after DPC sensitization. The treatment or condition label on this specimen signifies: therapeutic diphenylcyclopropenone sensitization with weekly scalp DPC. The sequences come from whole blood, collected in connection with sensitization to the hapten diphenylcyclopropenone (DPC). The receptors stem from a woman aged 50 to 65 with alopecia areata. Some clones in this sample may be carry-over from other donors' samples.

Concerning this clonotype itself: Mismatch with germline at one junction end may stem from a read error. The chain uses TRBV27 and TRBJ1-2, with D perhaps matching TRBD1 (6 bases). CDR1 MNHEY and CDR2 SMNVEV come from the germline V gene (reference sequence). The CDR3 length is 15 residues. CDR3: CASSLLGATPYGYNF. The CDR3 coding sequence is TGTGCCAGCAGTTTACTGGGGGCAACTCCCTATGGCTACAACTTC.

In its sample, this clonotype was seen a few times. The genes are TRBV20-1 and TRBJ2-5, with no clear D. The V end was cut by 3 bases, the J end by 3 bases, with 11 bases between. The CDR3 contains 13 residues. Per germline, CDR1 DFQATT and CDR2 SNEGSKA (reference sequence). CDR3 amino acids: CSASSERKETQYF. The CDR3 DNA reads as TGCAGTGCTAGCTCAGAGAGAAAAGAGACCCAGTACTTC.

This clonotype came up a few times. J is TRBJ2-5 and V is TRBV5-1; D is unresolved. The germline CDR1 and CDR2 sequences are SGHRS and YFSETQ. This CDR3 comprises 12 residues. V was shortened by 4 bases and J by 1 base, with 5 bases between the two germline ends. In DNA, the CDR3 is TGCGCCAGCAGCGTCAGCCAAGAGACCCAGTACTTC. Protein: CASSVSQETQYF.

The chain links TRBV6-5 to TRBJ2-3; 7 bases agree with TRBD2. Looked up from germline, CDR1 is MNHEY and CDR2 is SVGAGI. Trimming took 10 bases from V and 3 from J; bases not matched to a gene: 1. The CDR3 contains 11 residues. CDR3 DNA sequence: TGTGCCACTAGCGGAACAGATACGCAGTATTTT. Translation gives CATSGTDTQYF.

V gene TRBV7-2 combines with J gene TRBJ2-3, with 10 bases fitting TRBD1. Germline assignment: CDR1 SGHTA and CDR2 FQGNSA. Losses at the gene ends were 3 bases for V and 4 bases for J; bases not matched to a gene: 4. The CDR3 runs to 15 residues. Here the CDR3 DNA reads TGTGCCAGCAGCTTTGACAGGGGGCCGCCAGATACGCAGTATTTT. Residues: CASSFDRGPPDTQYF.

The V and J genes are TRBV5-1 and TRBJ2-3; 9 bases align to TRBD1. Germline CDR1 and CDR2: SGHRS and YFSETQ. The CDR3 runs 15 residues. V shed 4 bases and J 3 bases; nucleotides not matched to a gene: 6. This chain's CDR3 is CASSIRQGVTDTQYF. CDR3 nucleotide sequence: TGCGCCAGCAGCATTCGACAGGGGGTTACAGATACGCAGTATTTT.

This clonotype appeared many times. The chain combines TRBV11-3 with TRBJ1-2; D remains unclear. Germline values: CDR1 SGHNT, CDR2 YENEEA. V was shortened by 0 bases and J by 8 bases, with 10 bases between the two germline ends. The CDR3 runs 13 residues. In DNA form, the CDR3 reads TGTGCCAGCAGCTTAGAATGGACTCGGGGCTACACCTTC. Encoded protein: CASSLEWTRGYTF.

This clonotype was counted between two and nine times. The V call is TRBV27, the J call TRBJ2-3; maybe TRBD1 (6 bases). The CDR3 is made up of 17 amino acids. V gave up 3 bases and J gave up 0 bases, with 16 bases separating them. Germline-derived CDR1 and CDR2 are MNHEY and SMNVEV (reference sequence). Written as DNA, the CDR3 is TGTGCCAGCAGTTTCTTCCCTGGACAGACTAGCACAGATACGCAGTATTTT. Protein: CASSFFPGQTSTDTQYF.

The CDR3 is CASSLQIGTGHSPLHF. The CDR3 coding sequence is TGTGCCAGCAGCCTACAAATTGGGACAGGACATTCACCCCTCCACTTT. This chain uses TRBV6-5 with TRBJ1-6, with 8 bases matching TRBD1. The CDR3 extends over 16 amino acids. J was trimmed by 8 bases and V by 6 bases; bases with no gene match: 12. CDR1 MNHEY and CDR2 SVGAGI come from the germline V gene.

This clonotype showed up just a few times. V is TRBV7-9 and J is TRBJ1-6; TRBD1 is a possible D gene (6 bases). The germline V gene has CDR1 SEHNR and CDR2 FQNEAQ (reference sequence). Trimming pared 1 base from V and 10 bases from J, leaving 8 bases between. CDR3 length: 13 amino acids. CDR3 residues: CASSLDRESPLHF. Written as DNA, the CDR3 is TGTGCCAGCAGCTTAGACAGGGAATCACCCCTCCACTTT.

The chain combines TRBV29-1 with TRBJ2-1, with 13 positions matching TRBD2. The V gene's germline CDR1 is SQVTM and CDR2 ANQGSEA. The CDR3 contains 14 residues. With V trimmed by 7 bases and J by 6 bases, 6 bases remained unmatched. CDR3: CSGDGTSGTNEQFF. The CDR3 DNA is TGCAGCGGGGATGGGACTAGCGGGACCAATGAGCAGTTCTTC.

This chain uses TRBV3-1 with TRBJ1-2, with D maybe TRBD1 (6 bases). V was pared by 0 bases and J by 4 bases, with 12 bases between. The CDR3 spans 15 residues. CDR1 is LGHDT and CDR2 is YNNKEL in the germline V gene (reference sequence). The CDR3 protein is CASSQDLGALYGYTF. CDR3 DNA sequence: TGTGCCAGCAGCCAAGATTTGGGGGCTCTCTATGGCTACACCTTC.

J is TRBJ1-1 and V is TRBV10-2; D gene ambiguous. This CDR3 is 16 amino acids long. Germline V gives CDR1 WSHSY, CDR2 SAAADI. With 0 bases removed from V and 0 bases from J, the gap between germline ends came to 11 bases. The CDR3 region is CASSESNWSVNTEAFF. Here the CDR3 DNA reads TGCGCCAGCAGTGAGTCGAATTGGTCGGTGAACACTGAAGCTTTCTTT.

The J gene is TRBJ2-2, the V gene TRBV2, with TRBD2 matching over 10 bases. V shed 6 bases and J 4 bases; nucleotides not matched to a gene: 8. Germline CDR1 reads SNHLY; CDR2 reads FYNNEI. CDR3 length: 16 residues. This CDR3 reads CASSPRSGRTTGELFF. CDR3 sequence (DNA): TGTGCCAGCAGCCCCCGTAGCGGGAGGACCACCGGGGAGCTGTTTTTT.

The chain carries TRBV5-1 and TRBJ2-1, with 9 bases lining up with TRBD2. J lost 3 bases, V lost 0 bases, and 10 bases had no gene match. CDR1 is SGHRS and CDR2 is YFSETQ in the germline V gene. The CDR3 consists of 18 residues. In DNA, the CDR3 is TGCGCCAGCAGCTTGGCCCCTAGCGGGAAGGACATCTACAATGAGCAGTTCTTC. It is translated as CASSLAPSGKDIYNEQFF. Together with reference TRBV5-1 and TRBJ2-1, the CDR3 gives the full variable domain: KAGVTQTPRYLIKTRGQQVTLSCSPISGHRSVSWYQQTPGQGLQFLFEYFSETQRNKGNFPGRFSGRQFSNSRSEMNVSTLELGDSALYLCASSLAPSGKDIYNEQFFGPGTRLTVL.

V gene TRBV9 combines with J gene TRBJ2-3, with a tentative D call TRBD2 (5 bases). Germline CDR1 and CDR2: SGDLS and YYNGEE. The CDR3 covers 15 residues. V lost 0 bases to trimming and J lost 2 bases, with 10 bases between them. CDR3 loop: CASSVGSGYTDTQYF. In DNA, the CDR3 is TGTGCCAGCAGCGTAGGAAGCGGATACACAGATACGCAGTATTTT. Variable domain in full (rest from reference TRBV9 and TRBJ2-3): DSGVTQTPKHLITATGQRVTLRCSPRSGDLSVYWYQQSLDQGLQFLIQYYNGEERAKGNILERFSAQQFPDLHSELNLSSLELGDSALYFCASSVGSGYTDTQYFGPGTRLTVL.

This clonotype was detected only a few times. The rearrangement links TRBV12-2 to TRBJ2-3; the DNA was not compared with TRBD2, the D call given in the table. TRBV12-2 is an annotated pseudogene. The CDR3 loop spans 16 amino acids. In nucleotides, the CDR3 is TGTGCAAGTCGCCCGAAGACACCTAGCGGCTCAGATACGCAGTATTTT. It is translated as CASRPKTPSGSDTQYF.

This clonotype was seen only a few times. The gene calls are TRBV10-1 and TRBJ2-2, with unresolved D. The CDR3 consists of 14 residues. V was trimmed by 5 bases and J by 0 bases, leaving 7 bases between them. CDR1 and CDR2 from the germline V gene are WNHNN and SYGVQD (reference sequence). CDR3 coding DNA: TGCGCCAGCAGTTCCCAGCCGAACACCGGGGAGCTGTTTTTT. The encoded protein is CASSSQPNTGELFF.

The chain uses TRBV12-3 or TRBV12-4 and TRBJ2-3, with a tentative D call TRBD2 (7 bases). The CDR3 loop spans 14 amino acids. V was clipped by 0 bases and J by 8 bases, with 12 bases between them. For the CDR3, the DNA is TGTGCCAGCAGTTTAGCGGGAGGGGGGGCTACGCAGTATTTT. Its translation: CASSLAGGGATQYF.

This clonotype was counted a few times. This rearrangement joins TRBV19 to TRBJ1-3; no definite D call. The V end was cut by 6 bases, the J end by 2 bases, with 14 bases between. The CDR3 totals 15 residues. Germline V gene data show CDR1 as LNHDA and CDR2 as SQIVND (reference sequence). The CDR3 spells CASRPFIEPGNTIYF. In DNA form, the CDR3 reads TGTGCCAGTAGACCCTTTATAGAGCCTGGAAACACCATATATTTT.

At least ten counts were recorded for this clonotype. The chain employs TRBV29-1 and TRBJ1-2; TRBD1 agrees at 10 bases. The CDR3 has 12 amino acids. J was trimmed by 6 bases and V by 6 bases; bases with no gene match: 4. The germline V gene encodes CDR1 SQVTM and CDR2 ANQGSEA. CDR3: CSVTTGGHGYTF. For the CDR3, the DNA is TGCAGCGTAACGACAGGGGGCCATGGCTACACCTTC.

This clonotype has just a few counts. The rearrangement links TRBV6-2 or TRBV6-3 to TRBJ2-7; D is unclear. This CDR3 spans 11 amino acids. From germline, CDR1 is MNHEY and CDR2 SVGEGT. V was cut by 10 bases and J by 4 bases, with 11 bases left in between. Written as DNA, the CDR3 is TGTGCCATCCAAACCTCGTACGAGCAGTACTTC. Translating it yields CAIQTSYEQYF.

The J gene is TRBJ2-3, the V gene TRBV20-1, with D hard to call. The CDR3 spans 13 residues. Germline assignment: CDR1 DFQATT and CDR2 SNEGSKA (reference sequence). V was trimmed by 3 bases and J by 2 bases, leaving 9 bases between them. CDR3 sequence (DNA): TGCAGTGCTAGGTCGGACCCCACAGATACGCAGTATTTT. The encoded protein is CSARSDPTDTQYF.

This clonotype has only a few counts. This rearrangement joins TRBV10-3 to TRBJ1-6; maybe TRBD1 (5 bases). This CDR3 spans 13 amino acids. Germline V CDR1 and CDR2: ENHRY, SYGVKD. Trimming stripped 6 bases from V and 10 bases from J, with 13 bases between. This CDR3 reads CAIRTSTASPLHF. CDR3 nucleotide sequence: TGTGCCATCAGAACTTCGACAGCCTCACCCCTCCACTTT.

This chain joins TRBV20-1 and TRBJ1-2; TRBD1 matches at 7 bases. The CDR3 spans 16 residues. Per germline, CDR1 DFQATT and CDR2 SNEGSKA (reference sequence). V shed 0 bases, J shed 5 bases, and the junction held 12 bases outside the gene matches. The CDR3 loop is CSARDGVNRGSYGYTF. The CDR3 DNA sequence: TGCAGTGCTAGAGATGGTGTCAACAGGGGATCTTATGGCTACACCTTC.

The chain carries TRBV6-1 and TRBJ2-2, with TRBD2 matching over 11 bases. Germline loops: CDR1 MNHNS, CDR2 SASEGT. V shed 5 bases, J shed 1 base, and the junction held 3 bases outside the gene matches. This CDR3 region has 16 residues. CDR3 residues: CASSHLAGGNTGELFF. CDR3 nucleotide sequence: TGTGCCAGCAGTCACCTAGCGGGAGGGAACACCGGGGAGCTGTTTTTT.